These T cell receptor beta chains were read from a single sample in a study of lymphopenia after photon versus proton radiotherapy. Profiled with immunoSEQ multiplex PCR; TCRdb holds only in-frame clones, not every one. This sample carries roughly 18,000 clones, more than 85% of them seen once, and the ten largest clones take approximately 1.5%. The starting material was peripheral blood, obtained from a patient treated with photon-based radiotherapy. The source of these receptors is a woman aged 40 to 55 with cholangiocarcinoma. Both conserved end residues are part of each CDR3. Each record gives: clone size, J gene, V gene, D gene, CDR3 DNA, CDR3 protein. The D gene is left open where the match is weak. Clone size appears in some rows only: once, few, many, or a class for an expanded clone.

- | TRBJ1-5 | TRBV28 | - | TGTGCCAGCAGTTTGAATCAGCCCCAGCATTTT | CASSLNQPQHF
- | TRBJ2-5 | TRBV11-1 | - | TGTGCCAGCAGCCAACGCGGCTTGGGGGAGACCCAGTACTTC | CASSQRGLGETQYF
- | TRBJ2-3 | TRBV9 | TRBD2 | TGTGCCAGCAGCCTCACTAGCGGGAGTCCCACAGATACGCAGTATTTT | CASSLTSGSPTDTQYF
- | TRBJ1-4 | TRBV5-6 | - | TGTGCCAGCAGCTTAGGGCGGGCGCGTGAAAAACTGTTTTTT | CASSLGRAREKLFF
- | TRBJ1-2 | TRBV19 | - | TGTGCCAGTAGTCGACCAGGGACGGCGAACTATGGCTACACCTTC | CASSRPGTANYGYTF
once | TRBJ2-7 | TRBV4-1 | - | TGCGCCAGCAGCCAAGGATTCCAGGGGCGCAACGAGCAGTACTTC | CASSQGFQGRNEQYF
- | TRBJ2-3 | TRBV9 | - | TGTGCCAGCAGCGGCCTCAGGGATACGCAGTATTTT | CASSGLRDTQYF
- | TRBJ1-4 | TRBV11-1 | - | TGTGCCAGCAGCTTGTCCCCAGGGGAAAAACTGTTTTTT | CASSLSPGEKLFF
- | TRBJ2-7 | TRBV25-1 | - | TGTGCCAGCAGCCTGGGACCTGGCACGACGCGGGGCGAGCAGTACTTC | CASSLGPGTTRGEQYF
- | TRBJ1-6 | TRBV28 | TRBD1 | TGTGCCAGCAATGCAGGGGGCAACAATTCACCCCTCCACTTT | CASNAGGNNSPLHF
- | TRBJ2-1 | TRBV5-1 | TRBD2 | TGCGCCAGCAGCGCTGTAGCGGGGAGCTCCTACAATGAGCAGTTCTTC | CASSAVAGSSYNEQFF
- | TRBJ2-3 | TRBV6-1 | TRBD2 | TGTGCCAGCAGTGCCCGACCGGGACTAGCGGGATCACATACGCAGTATTTT | CASSARPGLAGSHTQYF
- | TRBJ2-5 | TRBV6-6 | - | TGTGCCAGCAGTATACCCATAGGCGGGGTAGGGGAGACCCAGTACTTC | CASSIPIGGVGETQYF
once | TRBJ2-2 | TRBV4-2 | TRBD2 | TGTGCCAGCAGCCAAGATATTGGCGGGGGGTTCGCGAACACCGGGGAGCTGTTTTTT | CASSQDIGGGFANTGELFF
- | TRBJ2-7 | TRBV9 | TRBD2 | TGTGCCAGCAGCGCCCTGGCTAGCGGGAGTTCGGGAGAGCAGTACTTC | CASSALASGSSGEQYF
- | TRBJ1-6 | TRBV19 | - | TGTGCCAGTAGCTCGGTAGCCGGGACAACGGGTTCACCCCTCCACTTT | CASSSVAGTTGSPLHF
- | TRBJ2-7 | TRBV10-3 | - | TGTGCCATCAGCGCCCCCGGGACGGATCTCTACGAGCAGTACTTC | CAISAPGTDLYEQYF
- | TRBJ2-7 | TRBV5-1 | - | TGCGCCAGCAGCTTGGGTCTAGGGATCACCGAGCAGTACTTC | CASSLGLGITEQYF
- | TRBJ2-2 | TRBV10-1 | - | TGCGCCAGCAGTCCAGGCGAAGCGAACACCGGGGAGCTGTTTTTT | CASSPGEANTGELFF
once | TRBJ2-1 | TRBV7-9 | - | TGTGCCAGCAGCTTAGTATTGTTAGGTGGGGACGATGAGCAGTTCTTC | CASSLVLLGGDDEQFF
- | TRBJ1-4 | TRBV4-3 | - | TGCGCCAGCAGCCAAGATAATCGGGGCTCTAATGAAAAACTGTTTTTT | CASSQDNRGSNEKLFF
- | TRBJ2-4 | TRBV4-2 | TRBD1 | TGTGCCAGCAGCCAAGATCAAGGACAGGGGGGAAACATTCAGTACTTC | CASSQDQGQGGNIQYF
- | TRBJ2-7 | TRBV14 | TRBD2 | TGTGCCAGCAGCCAGCCGGGACTAGCGGCCTACGAGCAGTACTTC | CASSQPGLAAYEQYF
once | TRBJ2-1 | TRBV2 | TRBD2 | TGTGCCAGCAGGAAGACTAGCGGGGGGCCTCTCTACAATGAGCAGTTCTTC | CASRKTSGGPLYNEQFF
- | TRBJ1-1 | TRBV11-2 | - | TGTGCCAGCAGCTTATCACGGAGGACGCTGCGACCTTTCTTT | CASSLSRRTLRPFF
- | TRBJ2-7 | TRBV28 | - | TGTGCCAGCGCATCTCTCGGGACGGCATCCTACGAGCAGTACTTC | CASASLGTASYEQYF
- | TRBJ1-2 | TRBV5-5 | - | TGTGCCAGCAGCTCCTCCGATAACCGGAGTGGCTACACCTTC | CASSSSDNRSGYTF
- | TRBJ2-1 | TRBV7-2 | TRBD2 | TGTGCCAGCAGTTCGACTAGCGGGCCCCACAATGAGCAGTTCTTC | CASSSTSGPHNEQFF
- | TRBJ2-1 | TRBV7-9 | TRBD2 | TGTGCCAGCAGCTTAGCGGCGGGGGGGCATGAGCAGTTCTTC | CASSLAAGGHEQFF
- | TRBJ2-3 | TRBV29-1 | TRBD1 | TGCAGCGCAAACGGACAGGCCACAGATACGCAGTATTTT | CSANGQATDTQYF